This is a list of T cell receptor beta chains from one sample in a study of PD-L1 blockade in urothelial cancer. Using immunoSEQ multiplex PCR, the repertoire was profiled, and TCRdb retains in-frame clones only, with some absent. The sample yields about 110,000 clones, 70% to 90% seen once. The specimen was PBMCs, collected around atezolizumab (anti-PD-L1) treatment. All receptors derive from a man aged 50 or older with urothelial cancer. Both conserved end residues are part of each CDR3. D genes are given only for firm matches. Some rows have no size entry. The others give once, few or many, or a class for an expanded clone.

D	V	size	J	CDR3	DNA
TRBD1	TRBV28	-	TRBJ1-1	CASSSGTEAPLEAFF	TGTGCCAGCAGTTCCGGGACAGAAGCTCCCCTTGAGGCTTTCTTT
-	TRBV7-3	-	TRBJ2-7	CASSSAAGYPYEQYF	TGTGCCAGCAGCTCTGCTGCGGGATACCCCTACGAGCAGTACTTC
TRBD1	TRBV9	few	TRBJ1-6	CASSPQGADNSPLHF	TGTGCCAGCAGCCCCCAGGGGGCTGACAATTCACCCCTCCACTTT
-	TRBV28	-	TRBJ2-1	CASSPGGLQSDEQFF	TGTGCCAGCAGCCCCGGGGGGCTCCAATCTGATGAGCAGTTCTTC
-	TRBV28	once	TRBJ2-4	CASSPGQYDIQYF	TGTGCCAGCAGTCCGGGACAATATGACATTCAGTACTTC
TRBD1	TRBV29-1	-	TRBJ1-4	CSVEDLRGQPSTNEKLFF	TGCAGCGTTGAAGATCTTAGGGGACAGCCATCAACTAATGAAAAACTGTTTTTT
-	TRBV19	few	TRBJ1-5	CASSPWQGNQPQHF	TGTGCCAGTAGTCCGTGGCAGGGCAATCAGCCCCAGCATTTT
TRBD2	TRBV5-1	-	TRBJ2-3	CASSLAPREGPDTQYF	TGCGCCAGCAGCTTGGCACCGCGGGAGGGCCCAGATACGCAGTATTTT
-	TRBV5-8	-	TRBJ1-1	CASSRGGYTEAFF	TGTGCCAGCAGCCGGGGGGGGTACACTGAAGCTTTCTTT
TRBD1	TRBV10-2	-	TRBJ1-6	CASSSGQSSPLHF	TGCGCCAGCAGCTCGGGACAGTCTTCACCCCTCCACTTT
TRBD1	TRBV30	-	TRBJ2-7	CAWKTGTVAYEQYF	TGTGCCTGGAAGACCGGGACAGTTGCCTACGAGCAGTACTTC
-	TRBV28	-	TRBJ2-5	CASSLFDTYQETQYF	TGTGCCAGCAGTTTATTCGACACCTACCAAGAGACCCAGTACTTC
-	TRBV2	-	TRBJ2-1	CASLRNAYNEQFF	TGTGCCAGCTTGCGAAACGCCTACAATGAGCAGTTCTTC
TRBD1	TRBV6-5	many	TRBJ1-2	CATRGGLNYGYTF	TGTGCCACTCGAGGGGGCCTGAACTATGGCTACACCTTC
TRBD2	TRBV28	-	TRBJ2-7	CASSLTLAGVGVQYF	TGTGCCAGCAGTTTAACACTAGCGGGAGTTGGTGTGCAGTACTTC
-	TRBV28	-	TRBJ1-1	CASSLMGSRYAFF	TGTGCCAGCAGTTTAATGGGGAGTAGATACGCTTTCTTT
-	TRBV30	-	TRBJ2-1	CAWRVRLGPLGEQFF	TGTGCCTGGAGGGTCCGACTAGGCCCGTTGGGTGAGCAGTTCTTC
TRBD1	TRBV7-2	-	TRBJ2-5	CASSFTGGQETQYF	TGTGCCAGCAGCTTCACAGGGGGCCAAGAGACCCAGTACTTC
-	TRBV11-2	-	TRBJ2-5	CASSRDQETQYF	TGTGCCAGCAGCCGTGACCAAGAGACCCAGTACTTC
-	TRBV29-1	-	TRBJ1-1	CSAMGVEAFF	TGCAGCGCCATGGGAGTTGAAGCTTTCTTT
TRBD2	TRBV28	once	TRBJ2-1	CASSLSGGSSYNEQFF	TGTGCCAGCAGTTTGTCCGGGGGGAGCTCCTACAATGAGCAGTTCTTC
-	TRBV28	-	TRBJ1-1	CASINWGGEAEAFF	TGTGCCAGCATCAACTGGGGGGGGGAGGCTGAAGCTTTCTTT
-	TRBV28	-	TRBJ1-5	CASRPKGVANQPQHF	TGTGCCAGCAGACCTAAGGGGGTTGCCAATCAGCCCCAGCATTTT
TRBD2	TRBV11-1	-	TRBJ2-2	CASSQGLAAGELFF	TGTGCCAGCAGCCAGGGACTAGCGGCCGGGGAGCTGTTTTTT
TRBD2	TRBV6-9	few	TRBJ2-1	CASSLASGINGRPNEQFF	TGTGCCAGCAGTTTGGCTAGCGGGATTAACGGTAGGCCCAATGAGCAGTTCTTC
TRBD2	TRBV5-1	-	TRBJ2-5	CASSTGLAGPQETQYF	TGCGCCAGCAGCACCGGACTAGCGGGCCCCCAAGAGACCCAGTACTTC
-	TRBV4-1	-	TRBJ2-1	CASSQDLSSGGYNEQFF	TGCGCCAGCAGCCAAGATCTATCCAGCGGAGGCTACAATGAGCAGTTCTTC
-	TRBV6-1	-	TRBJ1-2	CASSEFGNPGGYTF	TGTGCCAGCAGTGAATTCGGTAATCCGGGTGGCTACACCTTC
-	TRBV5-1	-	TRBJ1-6	CASSLLTGSPLHF	TGCGCCAGCAGCTTATTGACAGGATCACCCCTCCACTTT
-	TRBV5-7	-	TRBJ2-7	CASSPGGQGGPYEQYF	TGTGCCAGCAGCCCGGGTGGGCAGGGGGGACCCTACGAGCAGTACTTC
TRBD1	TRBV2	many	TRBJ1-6	CASSDAGQGRTYNSPLHF	TGTGCCAGCAGTGATGCAGGACAGGGTCGGACCTATAATTCACCCCTCCACTTT
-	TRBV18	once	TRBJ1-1	CASSPTGNTEAFF	TGTGCCAGCTCACCGACAGGTAACACTGAAGCTTTCTTT
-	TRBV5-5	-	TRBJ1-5	CASSVDRSSNQPQHF	TGTGCCAGCAGTGTGGACAGATCTAGCAATCAGCCCCAGCATTTT
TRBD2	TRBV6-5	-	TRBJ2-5	CASSYRRVAGQETQYF	TGTGCCAGCAGTTACAGAAGGGTAGCGGGACAAGAGACCCAGTACTTC
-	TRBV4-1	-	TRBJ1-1	CASSQAQGPNTEAFF	TGCGCCAGCAGCCAAGCACAGGGTCCGAACACTGAAGCTTTCTTT
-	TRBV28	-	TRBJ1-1	CASSPLRGPRTGNTEAFF	TGTGCCAGCAGTCCGCTTAGGGGCCCCAGGACGGGGAACACTGAAGCTTTCTTT
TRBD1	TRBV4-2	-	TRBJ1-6	CASSQSGHHRDRGADLGSSPLHF	TGTGCCAGCAGCCAATCCGGCCATCACCGGGACAGGGGGGCGGATTTGGGTAGTTCACCCCTCCACTTT
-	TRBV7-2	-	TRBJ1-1	CASSLAGIGDTEAFF	TGTGCCAGCAGCTTAGCAGGGATCGGGGACACTGAAGCTTTCTTT
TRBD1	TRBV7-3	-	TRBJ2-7	CASSRTGVSF	TGTGCCAGCAGCCGGACAGGGGTGAGTTTC